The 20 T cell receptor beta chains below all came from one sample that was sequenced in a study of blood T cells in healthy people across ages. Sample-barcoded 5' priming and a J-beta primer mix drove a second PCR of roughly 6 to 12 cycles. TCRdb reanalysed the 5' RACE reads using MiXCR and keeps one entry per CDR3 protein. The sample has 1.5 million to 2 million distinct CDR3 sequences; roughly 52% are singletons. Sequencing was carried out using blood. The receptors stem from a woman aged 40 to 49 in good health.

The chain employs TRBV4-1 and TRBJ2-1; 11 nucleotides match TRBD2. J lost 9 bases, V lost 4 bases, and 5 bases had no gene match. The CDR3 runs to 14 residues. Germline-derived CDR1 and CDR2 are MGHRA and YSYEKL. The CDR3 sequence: CASSPATSGVEQFF. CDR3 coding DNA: TGCGCCAGCAGCCCGGCGACTAGCGGGGTTGAGCAGTTCTTC.

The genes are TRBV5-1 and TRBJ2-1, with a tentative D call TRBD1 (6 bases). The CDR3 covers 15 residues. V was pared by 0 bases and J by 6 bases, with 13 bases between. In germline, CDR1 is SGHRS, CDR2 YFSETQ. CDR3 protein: CASSLVGTFSNEQFF. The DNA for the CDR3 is TGCGCCAGCAGCTTGGTAGGGACATTTTCCAATGAGCAGTTCTTC.

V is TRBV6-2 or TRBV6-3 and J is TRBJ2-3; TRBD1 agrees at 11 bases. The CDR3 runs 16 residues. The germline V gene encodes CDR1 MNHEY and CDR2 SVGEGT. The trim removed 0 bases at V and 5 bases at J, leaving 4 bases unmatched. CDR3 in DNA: TGTGCCAGCAGTTACTCCCCGGGACAGGGGGTAGATACGCAGTATTTT. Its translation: CASSYSPGQGVDTQYF.

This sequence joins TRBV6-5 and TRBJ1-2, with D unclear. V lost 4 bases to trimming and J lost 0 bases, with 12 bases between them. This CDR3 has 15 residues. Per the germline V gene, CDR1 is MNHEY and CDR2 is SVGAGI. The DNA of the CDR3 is TGTGCCAGCAGTTCTAGTCCAGGAACTAACTATGGCTACACCTTC. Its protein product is CASSSSPGTNYGYTF.

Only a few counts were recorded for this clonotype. The chain's CDR3 is CASSLVSTRQGSPDTQYF. For the CDR3, the DNA is TGTGCCAGCAGCTTGGTTAGTACTCGACAGGGGAGCCCAGATACGCAGTATTTT. J is TRBJ2-3 and V is TRBV5-5; 8 positions match TRBD1. J was trimmed by 4 bases and V by 0 bases; bases with no gene match: 13. Germline V lookup: CDR1 SGHKS, CDR2 YYEKEE (reference sequence). This CDR3 is built from 18 residues.

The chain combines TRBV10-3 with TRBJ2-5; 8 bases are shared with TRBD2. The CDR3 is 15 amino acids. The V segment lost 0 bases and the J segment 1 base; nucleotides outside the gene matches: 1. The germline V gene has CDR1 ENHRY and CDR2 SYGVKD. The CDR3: CAISESREGQETQYF. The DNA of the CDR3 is TGTGCCATCAGTGAGTCTCGGGAGGGCCAAGAGACCCAGTACTTC.

The CDR3 is CASSYEGVRSNQPQHF. CDR3 in DNA: TGTGCCAGCAGTTATGAAGGGGTGAGGAGCAATCAGCCCCAGCATTTT. The genes are TRBV12-3 or TRBV12-4 and TRBJ1-5, with TRBD1 as a possible D gene (5 bases). V shed 4 bases and J shed 1 base, with 14 bases lying between them. CDR3 length: 16 residues.

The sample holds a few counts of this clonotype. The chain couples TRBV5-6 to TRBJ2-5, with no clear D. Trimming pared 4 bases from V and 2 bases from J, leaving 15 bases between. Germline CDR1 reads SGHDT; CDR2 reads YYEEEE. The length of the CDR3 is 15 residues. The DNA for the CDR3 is TGTGCCAGCAGCCTCGGAGTAGTCTTTCAAGAGACCCAGTACTTC. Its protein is CASSLGVVFQETQYF.

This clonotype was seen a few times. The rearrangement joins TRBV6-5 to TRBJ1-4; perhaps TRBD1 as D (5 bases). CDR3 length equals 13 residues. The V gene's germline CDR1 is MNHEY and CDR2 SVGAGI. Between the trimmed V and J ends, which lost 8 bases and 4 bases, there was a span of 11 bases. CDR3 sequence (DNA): TGTGCCAGCCGTGGGGCCCTTAATGAAAAACTGTTTTTT. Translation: CASRGALNEKLFF.

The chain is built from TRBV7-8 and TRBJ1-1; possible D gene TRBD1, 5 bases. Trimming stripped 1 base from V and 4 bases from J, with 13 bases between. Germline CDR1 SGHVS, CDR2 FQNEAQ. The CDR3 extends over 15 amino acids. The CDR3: CASSLVGPGGTEAFF. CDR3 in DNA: TGTGCCAGCAGCTTAGTCGGCCCGGGGGGCACTGAAGCTTTCTTT.

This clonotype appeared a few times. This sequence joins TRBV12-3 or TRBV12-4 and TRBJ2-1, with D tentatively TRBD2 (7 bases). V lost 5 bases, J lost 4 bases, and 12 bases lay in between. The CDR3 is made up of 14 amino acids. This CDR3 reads CASSRGAGYNEQFF. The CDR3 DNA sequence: TGTGCCAGCAGTCGGGGGGCGGGGTACAATGAGCAGTTCTTC.

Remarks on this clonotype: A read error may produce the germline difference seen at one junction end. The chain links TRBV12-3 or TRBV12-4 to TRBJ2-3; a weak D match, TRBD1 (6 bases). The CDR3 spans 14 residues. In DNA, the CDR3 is TGTGCCAGCCGGGTGCTGGGGTGGACAGATGCGCAGTATTTT. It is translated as CASRVLGWTDAQYF.

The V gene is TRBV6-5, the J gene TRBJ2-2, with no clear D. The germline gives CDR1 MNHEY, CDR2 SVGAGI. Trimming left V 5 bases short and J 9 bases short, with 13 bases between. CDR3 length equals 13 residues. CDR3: CASSTTRERELFF. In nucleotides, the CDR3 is TGTGCCAGCAGTACGACACGTGAAAGGGAGCTGTTTTTT.

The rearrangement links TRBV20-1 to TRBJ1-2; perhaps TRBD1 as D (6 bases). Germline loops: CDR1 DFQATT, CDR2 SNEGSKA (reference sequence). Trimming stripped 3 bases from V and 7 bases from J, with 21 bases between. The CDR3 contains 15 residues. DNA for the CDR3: TGCAGTGCTAGTCGTCCAAAAGCACAGGGACGTGGCTACACCTTC. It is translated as CSASRPKAQGRGYTF.

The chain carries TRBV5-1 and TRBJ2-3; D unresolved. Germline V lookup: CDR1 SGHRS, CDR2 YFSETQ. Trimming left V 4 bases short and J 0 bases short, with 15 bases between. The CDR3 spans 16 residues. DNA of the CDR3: TGCGCCAGCAGCACCTCCTTAACAGCTAGCACAGATACGCAGTATTTT. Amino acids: CASSTSLTASTDTQYF. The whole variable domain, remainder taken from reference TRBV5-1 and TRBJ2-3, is KAGVTQTPRYLIKTRGQQVTLSCSPISGHRSVSWYQQTPGQGLQFLFEYFSETQRNKGNFPGRFSGRQFSNSRSEMNVSTLELGDSALYLCASSTSLTASTDTQYFGPGTRLTVL.

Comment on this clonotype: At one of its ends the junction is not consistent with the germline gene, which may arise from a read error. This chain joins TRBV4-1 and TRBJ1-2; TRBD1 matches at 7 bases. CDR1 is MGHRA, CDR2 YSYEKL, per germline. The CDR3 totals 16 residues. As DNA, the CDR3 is TGCGCCAGCAGCCAGGCAATACAGGGGATTAACGATGGCTACACCTTC. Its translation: CASSQAIQGINDGYTF.

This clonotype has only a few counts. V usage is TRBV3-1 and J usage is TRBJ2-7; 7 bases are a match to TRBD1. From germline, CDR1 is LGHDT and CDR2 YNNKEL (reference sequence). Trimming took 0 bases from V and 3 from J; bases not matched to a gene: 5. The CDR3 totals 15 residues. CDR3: CASSQDLSGGYEQYF. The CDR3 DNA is TGTGCCAGCAGCCAAGATTTGTCAGGGGGCTACGAGCAGTACTTC.

CDR3 residues: CATGDGYEQYF. DNA for the CDR3: TGTGCCACGGGGGATGGGTACGAGCAGTACTTC. The J gene is TRBJ2-7, the V gene TRBV27; D is possibly TRBD2 (6 bases). CDR3 size: 11 residues. Deletions cut 10 bases from V and 4 bases from J, with 11 bases between. Looked up from germline, CDR1 is MNHEY and CDR2 is SMNVEV (reference sequence).

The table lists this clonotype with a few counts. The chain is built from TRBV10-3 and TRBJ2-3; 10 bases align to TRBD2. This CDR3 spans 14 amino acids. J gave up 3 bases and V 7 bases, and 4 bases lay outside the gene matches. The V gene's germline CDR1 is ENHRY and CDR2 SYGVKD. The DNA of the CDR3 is TGTGCCATCACCGAGCGGGGGGGAACAGATACGCAGTATTTT. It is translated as CAITERGGTDTQYF.

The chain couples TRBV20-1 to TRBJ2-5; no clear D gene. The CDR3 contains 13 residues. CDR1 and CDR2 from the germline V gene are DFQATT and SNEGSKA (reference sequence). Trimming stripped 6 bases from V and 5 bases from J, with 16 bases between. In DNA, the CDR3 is TGCAGTGCGATGAGAGTCTCCCAGGAGACCCAGTACTTC. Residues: CSAMRVSQETQYF.